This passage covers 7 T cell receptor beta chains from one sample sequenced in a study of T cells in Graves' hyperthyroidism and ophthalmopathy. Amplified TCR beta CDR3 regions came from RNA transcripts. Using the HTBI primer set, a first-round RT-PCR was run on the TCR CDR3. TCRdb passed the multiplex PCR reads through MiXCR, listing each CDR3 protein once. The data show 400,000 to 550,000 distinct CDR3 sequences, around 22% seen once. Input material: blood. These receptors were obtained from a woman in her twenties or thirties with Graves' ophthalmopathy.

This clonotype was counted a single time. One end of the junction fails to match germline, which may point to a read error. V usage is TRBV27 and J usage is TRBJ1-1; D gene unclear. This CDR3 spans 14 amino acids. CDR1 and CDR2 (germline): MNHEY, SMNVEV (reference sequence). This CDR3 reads CASRWTGSNTEALF. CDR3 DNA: TGTGCCAGCAGGTGGACGGGCTCGAACACTGAAGCTTTGTTT.

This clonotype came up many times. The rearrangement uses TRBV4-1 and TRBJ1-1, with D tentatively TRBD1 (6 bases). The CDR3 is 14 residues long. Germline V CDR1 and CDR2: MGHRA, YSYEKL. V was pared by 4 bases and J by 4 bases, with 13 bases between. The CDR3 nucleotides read TGCGCCAGCAGCCGGGAGGAGGGGGGCACTGAAGCTTTCTTT. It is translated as CASSREEGGTEAFF.

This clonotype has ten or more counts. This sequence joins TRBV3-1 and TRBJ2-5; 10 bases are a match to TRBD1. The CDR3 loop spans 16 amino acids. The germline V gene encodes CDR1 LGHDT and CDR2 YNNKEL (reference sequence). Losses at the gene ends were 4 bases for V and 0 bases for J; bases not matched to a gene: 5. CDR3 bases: TGTGCCAGCAGCCCTTCGGACAGGGGGAACCAAGAGACCCAGTACTTC. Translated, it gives CASSPSDRGNQETQYF.

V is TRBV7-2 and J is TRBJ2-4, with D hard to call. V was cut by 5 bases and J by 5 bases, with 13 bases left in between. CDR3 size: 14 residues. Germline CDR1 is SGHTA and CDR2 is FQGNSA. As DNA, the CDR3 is TGTGCCAGCAGCGGCCGGGTTGGCGAAAACATTCAGTACTTC. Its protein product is CASSGRVGENIQYF. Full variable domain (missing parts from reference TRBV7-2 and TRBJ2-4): GAGVSQSPSNKVTEKGKDVELRCDPISGHTALYWYRQSLGQGLEFLIYFQGNSAPDKSGLPSDRFSAERTGGSVSTLTIQRTQQEDSAVYLCASSGRVGENIQYFGAGTRLSVL.

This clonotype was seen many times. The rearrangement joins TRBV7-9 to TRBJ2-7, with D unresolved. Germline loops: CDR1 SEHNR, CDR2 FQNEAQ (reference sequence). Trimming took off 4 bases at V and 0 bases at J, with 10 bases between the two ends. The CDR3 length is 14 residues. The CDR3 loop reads CASSSQVSSYEQYF. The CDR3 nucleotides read TGTGCCAGCAGCTCGCAGGTGAGCTCCTACGAGCAGTACTTC.

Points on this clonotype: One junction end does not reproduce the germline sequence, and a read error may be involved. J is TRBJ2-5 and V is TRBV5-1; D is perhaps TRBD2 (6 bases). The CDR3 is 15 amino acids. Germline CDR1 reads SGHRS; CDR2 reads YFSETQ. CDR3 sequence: CVSSLIGSQEETQYF. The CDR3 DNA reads TGCGTCAGCAGCCTGATCGGGAGTCAGGAAGAGACCCAGTACTTC.

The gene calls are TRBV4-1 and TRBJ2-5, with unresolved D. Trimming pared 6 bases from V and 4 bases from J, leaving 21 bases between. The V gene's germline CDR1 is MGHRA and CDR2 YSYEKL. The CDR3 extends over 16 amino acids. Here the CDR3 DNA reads TGCGCCAGCAGTCCTATCCCCGGGTCTTCGGGAGAGACCCAGTACTTC. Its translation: CASSPIPGSSGETQYF.